The T cell receptor beta chain described here comes from a study of T cells in Graves' hyperthyroidism and ophthalmopathy. Broader study findings: Model-based prediction identified ophthalmopathy a median approximately 6.2 months prior to its onset.

This clonotype was observed many times. Its antigen is currently unknown. Diagnoses were made from clinical symptoms, serum measures (thyroxine and TRAb), thyroid ultrasound and orbital computed tomography. RNA transcripts provided the source from which TCR beta CDR3 regions were amplified. A first-round RT-PCR of the TCR CDR3 used the HTBI primer set. TCRdb re-called the multiplex PCR reads with MiXCR, one entry per CDR3 protein. The sample yields about 420,000 distinct CDR3 sequences, about 15% seen once. Per the germline V gene, CDR1 is KGHSH and CDR2 is LQKENI. V gave up 2 bases and J gave up 1 base; unmatched junction bases: 3. The CDR3 runs to 15 residues.

The TCR was taken from a woman between 18 and 30 years old with Graves' hyperthyroidism. This chain links TRBV18 with TRBJ2-7; 9 bases are a match to TRBD2. The specimen sequenced was blood. CDR3 sequence reads: CASSPGSGGSYEQYF. Here the CDR3 DNA reads TGTGCCAGCTCACCAGGCAGCGGGGGGTCCTACGAGCAGTACTTC.